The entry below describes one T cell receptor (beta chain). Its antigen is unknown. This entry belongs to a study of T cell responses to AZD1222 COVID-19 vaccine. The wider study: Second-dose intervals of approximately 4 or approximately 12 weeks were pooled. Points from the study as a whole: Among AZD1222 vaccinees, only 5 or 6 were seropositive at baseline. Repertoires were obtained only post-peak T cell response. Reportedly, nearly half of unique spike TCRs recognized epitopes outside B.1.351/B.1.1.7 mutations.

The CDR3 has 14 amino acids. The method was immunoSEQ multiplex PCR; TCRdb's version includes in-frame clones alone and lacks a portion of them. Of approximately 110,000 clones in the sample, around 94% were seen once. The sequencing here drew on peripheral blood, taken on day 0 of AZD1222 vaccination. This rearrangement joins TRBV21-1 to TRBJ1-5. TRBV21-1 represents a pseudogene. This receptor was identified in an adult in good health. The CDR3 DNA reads TGTGCCAGCAGCAAGGGCCTGCAGGTGGGGTCCCAGCATTTT. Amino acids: CASSKGLQVGSQHF.